The 26 T cell receptor beta chains below were found in one sample sequenced in a study of cytomegalovirus exposure and HLA in healthy donors. 60 Vbeta and 13 Jbeta primers were used in PCR. Clones were sequenced by immunoSEQ multiplex PCR, and TCRdb holds only the in-frame ones, with some missing. The record lists about 110,000 clones, of which the ten most abundant hold 3.7%. The sequencing input was PBMCs. These receptors originate from a young man in good health and CMV-seronegative.

The CDR3 DNA is TGTGCCAGCAGCCCGGGACATTCGAACACCGGGGAGCTGTTTTTT. This encodes CASSPGHSNTGELFF. J is TRBJ2-2 and V is TRBV2, with D possibly being TRBD1 (6 bases). The CDR3 contains 15 residues. The germline V gene encodes CDR1 SNHLY and CDR2 FYNNEI. Trimming left V 6 bases short and J 0 bases short, with 11 bases between.

The chain employs TRBV9 and TRBJ1-1; 7 bases align to TRBD1. This CDR3 contains 14 residues. V shed 6 bases and J 0 bases; nucleotides not matched to a gene: 5. CDR1 SGDLS and CDR2 YYNGEE come from the germline V gene. This CDR3 is CASNRGPMNTEAFF. The CDR3 nucleotides read TGTGCCAGCAACAGGGGCCCGATGAACACTGAAGCTTTCTTT.

The J gene is TRBJ1-2, the V gene TRBV6-1, with 8 bases matching TRBD1. V was clipped by 2 bases and J by 5 bases; unmatched bases: 7. Germline V gives CDR1 MNHNS, CDR2 SASEGT. CDR3 length equals 15 residues. CDR3 in DNA: TGTGCCAGCAGTGAACGAGGATGGACAGGGTATGGCTACACCTTC. This translates into CASSERGWTGYGYTF.

The chain combines TRBV6-1 with TRBJ2-7; TRBD1 agrees at 8 bases. The J segment lost 0 bases and the V segment lost 7 bases, leaving 2 bases of the junction unmatched. This CDR3 has 13 amino acids. Germline V gives CDR1 MNHNS, CDR2 SASEGT. The CDR3 DNA follows: TGTGCCAGCACGGGACAGGACTCCTACGAGCAGTACTTC. This translates into CASTGQDSYEQYF.

This chain connects TRBV7-9 to TRBJ2-7; TRBD1 matches 7 bases. J was trimmed by 2 bases and V by 5 bases; bases with no gene match: 9. The V gene's germline CDR1 is SEHNR and CDR2 FQNEAQ (reference sequence). The CDR3 length is 15 residues. CDR3 bases: TGTGCCAGCAGCCCACAGGGGCTGCAAACCTACGAGCAGTACTTC. Residues: CASSPQGLQTYEQYF.

The J gene is TRBJ2-7, the V gene TRBV11-2; a possible D gene is TRBD1 (5 bases). The CDR3 consists of 14 residues. Trimming cost V 2 bases and J 0 bases, with 8 bases left between them. Germline values: CDR1 SGHAT, CDR2 FQNNGV. As DNA, the CDR3 is TGTGCCAGCAGCTTAATAGGGGTCTCCTACGAGCAGTACTTC. Translation: CASSLIGVSYEQYF.

This rearrangement joins TRBV19 to TRBJ1-5; possible D gene TRBD1, 5 bases. With 3 bases removed from V and 5 bases from J, the gap between germline ends came to 14 bases. Germline CDR1 LNHDA, CDR2 SQIVND (reference sequence). There are 15 residues in the CDR3. The CDR3 sequence is CASSIETVSDQPQHF. Written as DNA, the CDR3 is TGTGCCAGTAGTATTGAGACAGTTTCCGATCAGCCCCAGCATTTT.

This chain joins TRBV14 and TRBJ1-6; weak D call: TRBD1 (5 bases). The V gene lost 2 bases and the J gene lost 11 bases, with 13 bases spanning the gap. This CDR3 region has 14 residues. Looked up from germline, CDR1 is SGHDN and CDR2 is FVKESK. CDR3 loop: CASSQRQGLAPLHF. CDR3 in DNA: TGTGCCAGCAGCCAACGGCAGGGCCTGGCACCCCTCCACTTT.

This chain uses TRBV4-3 with TRBJ2-5, with 7 bases identical to TRBD1. The CDR3 consists of 14 residues. Germline V gene lookup returns CDR1 LGHNA and CDR2 YSLEER. With 1 base clipped from V and 2 bases from J, the junction kept 1 base outside the gene matches. The CDR3 is CASSQAGGQETQYF. The DNA for the CDR3 is TGCGCCAGCAGCCAAGCAGGGGGTCAAGAGACCCAGTACTTC.

The gene calls are TRBV19 and TRBJ2-7; D perhaps matches TRBD2 (5 bases). CDR3 size: 15 residues. Germline V gene data show CDR1 as LNHDA and CDR2 as SQIVND (reference sequence). V was trimmed by 1 base and J by 0 bases, leaving 10 bases between them. The chain's CDR3 is CASSIGQGLSYEQYF. The CDR3 DNA follows: TGTGCCAGTAGTATAGGTCAAGGACTCTCCTACGAGCAGTACTTC.

CDR3 in amino acids: CASSDGSYNSPLHF. CDR3 sequence (DNA): TGTGCCAGCAGTGACGGCTCCTATAATTCACCCCTCCACTTT. The chain couples TRBV6-1 to TRBJ1-6; D call uncertain. The germline V gene has CDR1 MNHNS and CDR2 SASEGT. With 3 bases removed from V and 0 bases from J, the gap between germline ends came to 3 bases. This CDR3 is built from 14 residues.

The genes are TRBV4-3 and TRBJ2-1, with no clear D. This CDR3 comprises 13 residues. V gave up 0 bases and J gave up 5 bases, with 5 bases separating them. Germline V gene lookup returns CDR1 LGHNA and CDR2 YSLEER. CDR3 loop: CASSQDRDNEQFF. The CDR3 bases are TGCGCCAGCAGCCAAGACCGAGACAATGAGCAGTTCTTC.

CDR3 sequence (DNA): TGTGCCAGCAGCTTAACGGGACTAGCGGGGGGGGACGAGCAGTACTTC. It is translated as CASSLTGLAGGDEQYF. V is TRBV7-3 and J is TRBJ2-7; 16 bases fit TRBD2. Germline V gene lookup returns CDR1 SGHTA and CDR2 FQGTGA. Trimming at V came to 0 bases and at J to 5 bases, leaving 1 base not matched to a gene. CDR3 size: 16 residues.

The chain uses TRBV5-5 and TRBJ2-7; 12 nucleotides align to TRBD1. This CDR3 comprises 17 residues. From germline, CDR1 is SGHKS and CDR2 YYEKEE (reference sequence). The J segment lost 4 bases and the V segment lost 2 bases, leaving 10 bases of the junction unmatched. The CDR3 nucleotides read TGTGCCAGCAGCTTAACCGGGACAGGGGGCTCCAGTTACGAGCAGTACTTC. Translating it yields CASSLTGTGGSSYEQYF.

The chain is built from TRBV7-2 and TRBJ2-5, with D perhaps TRBD1 (5 bases). Germline values: CDR1 SGHTA, CDR2 FQGNSA. This CDR3 contains 14 residues. Trimming stripped 4 bases from V and 7 bases from J, with 16 bases between. The chain's CDR3 is CASSSFGHPSTQYF. The CDR3 coding sequence is TGTGCCAGCAGCTCTTTTGGACACCCTTCGACCCAGTACTTC.

This chain connects TRBV7-2 to TRBJ1-5; TRBD1 matches at 8 bases. V dropped 3 bases and J dropped 0; count of bases not matched to a gene: 4. CDR3 length: 16 residues. In germline, CDR1 is SGHTA, CDR2 FQGNSA. CDR3: CASSLLTGDSNQPQHF. The CDR3 DNA sequence: TGTGCCAGCAGCTTGTTGACAGGGGATAGCAATCAGCCCCAGCATTTT.

This chain joins TRBV5-1 and TRBJ2-1; D is unresolved. The CDR3 is 11 amino acids. Germline CDR1 and CDR2: SGHRS and YFSETQ. Trimming cost V 4 bases and J 5 bases, with 4 bases left between them. CDR3 loop: CASSPDNEQFF. DNA for the CDR3: TGCGCCAGCAGCCCCGACAATGAGCAGTTCTTC. The complete variable domain, with remaining parts taken from reference TRBV5-1 and TRBJ2-1, reads KAGVTQTPRYLIKTRGQQVTLSCSPISGHRSVSWYQQTPGQGLQFLFEYFSETQRNKGNFPGRFSGRQFSNSRSEMNVSTLELGDSALYLCASSPDNEQFFGPGTRLTVL.

The CDR3 is CASRSGTSLRSRQPQHF. The CDR3 nucleotides read TGTGCCAGCAGAAGCGGGACGTCCCTTCGGTCCCGCCAGCCCCAGCATTTT. V usage is TRBV2 and J usage is TRBJ1-5; tentatively, D is TRBD1 (5 bases). V lost 6 bases and J lost 7, with 25 bases in between. This CDR3 has 17 amino acids. Germline V CDR1 and CDR2: SNHLY, FYNNEI. Full variable domain (rest looked up from reference TRBV2 and TRBJ1-5): EPEVTQTPSHQVTQMGQEVILRCVPISNHLYFYWYRQILGQKVEFLVSFYNNEISEKSEIFDDQFSVERPDGSNFTLKIRSTKLEDSAMYFCASRSGTSLRSRQPQHFGDGTRLSIL.

This chain links TRBV6-1 with TRBJ1-4, with TRBD1 as a possible D gene (6 bases). The CDR3 totals 19 residues. V lost 0 bases and J lost 5, with 22 bases in between. Germline V CDR1 and CDR2: MNHNS, SASEGT. The CDR3 region is CASSEARHSTGTQNEKLFF. CDR3 nucleotides: TGTGCCAGCAGTGAAGCGAGACATTCGACCGGGACACAGAATGAAAAACTGTTTTTT.

V usage is TRBV6-5 and J usage is TRBJ2-5; D is unclear. The end of the DNA is better explained by TRBJ2-7, so the J call may be wrong. Germline values: CDR1 MNHEY, CDR2 SVGAGI. The CDR3 totals 13 residues. CDR3 DNA: TGTGCCAGCAGTTACTCGACTGCCTACGAGCAGTACTTC. Encoded protein: CASSYSTAYEQYF.

This chain connects TRBV4-2 to TRBJ1-2; D remains ambiguous. This CDR3 is 15 amino acids long. Germline CDR1 is LGHNA and CDR2 is YNFKEQ. Trimming took off 0 bases at V and 4 bases at J, with 12 bases between the two ends. The CDR3 spells CASSQESGGLYGYTF. CDR3 DNA sequence: TGTGCCAGCAGCCAAGAGTCGGGTGGACTCTATGGCTACACCTTC.

This chain links TRBV11-3 with TRBJ2-7, with D possibly matching TRBD1 (5 bases). Trimming removed 2 bases from V and 1 base from J, with 12 bases in between. The length of the CDR3 is 15 residues. Per germline, CDR1 SGHNT and CDR2 YENEEA. The CDR3, as DNA: TGTGCCAGCAGCTTATCGGCAGGGTTGTCCTACGAGCAGTACTTC. Translating gives CASSLSAGLSYEQYF.

The rearrangement joins TRBV25-1 to TRBJ2-3, with D unresolved. This CDR3 contains 16 residues. Per the germline V gene, CDR1 is MGHDK and CDR2 is SYGVNS. Between the trimmed V and J ends, which lost 5 bases and 2 bases, there was a span of 17 bases. CDR3 residues: CASSTLRMIDTDTQYF. DNA for the CDR3: TGTGCCAGCAGTACCCTCAGGATGATAGACACAGATACGCAGTATTTT. The full variable domain, completed using reference TRBV25-1 and TRBJ2-3, is EADIYQTPRYLVIGTGKKITLECSQTMGHDKMYWYQQDPGMELHLIHYSYGVNSTEKGDLSSESTVSRIRTEHFPLTLESARPSHTSQYLCASSTLRMIDTDTQYFGPGTRLTVL.

This chain links TRBV6-4 with TRBJ1-1; the D is unclear. The ends were cut back, 8 bases at V and 2 bases at J, with 12 bases in the middle. CDR1 is MRHNA, CDR2 SNTAGT, per germline. The CDR3 totals 13 residues. The CDR3 DNA reads as TGTGCCAGCCGGAGGCACACAAACACTGAAGCTTTCTTT. The encoded protein is CASRRHTNTEAFF.

The V gene is TRBV18, the J gene TRBJ2-3; D remains ambiguous. Germline CDR1 reads KGHSH; CDR2 reads LQKENI. The ends were cut back, 0 bases at V and 2 bases at J, with 6 bases in the middle. This CDR3 comprises 14 residues. CDR3 sequence reads: CASSPPTLTDTQYF. In DNA form, the CDR3 reads TGTGCCAGCTCACCACCGACTCTCACAGATACGCAGTATTTT.

V is TRBV7-3 and J is TRBJ1-6, with D possibly matching TRBD1 (5 bases). The V gene lost 5 bases and the J gene lost 6 bases, with 14 bases spanning the gap. CDR3 size: 15 residues. Germline V gene data show CDR1 as SGHTA and CDR2 as FQGTGA. CDR3 sequence: CASSREPDTNSPLHF. CDR3 DNA sequence: TGTGCCAGCAGCCGTGAACCGGACACTAATTCACCCCTCCACTTT.